This T cell receptor (beta chain) was documented in a study of T-cell reconstitution after alpha-beta-depleted transplantation in children. Unique molecular identifiers were incorporated when the TCRbeta library was constructed. Using its own MiXCR run on the PCR reads, TCRdb lists one record per CDR3 protein. The top ten clones hold around 10% of a sample with around 250,000 distinct CDR3 sequences, 9.9% of them seen once. This clonotype was sampled from a human donor who donated a stem cell graft to a child with SCID. Sequencing was performed on PBMCs from the stem cell graft donor, taken from the stem cell graft.

CDR3 residues: CASSLDFSGGDEAFF. The CDR3 DNA reads TGTGCCAGCAGTTTGGACTTCTCAGGGGGAGATGAAGCTTTCTTT. This chain links TRBV12-3 or TRBV12-4 with TRBJ1-1, with TRBD1 matching 7 bases. Trimming took 3 bases from V and 7 from J; bases not matched to a gene: 11. The CDR3 totals 15 residues.